Following are 18 T cell receptor beta chains from one sample sequenced in a study of CD8 T cells in Susac syndrome. RNA in amounts of roughly 0.5 to 1 ug was reverse transcribed with random hexamers. TCRdb re-analysed the immunoSEQ multiplex PCR reads in MiXCR, keeping a single row per CDR3 protein. The sample lists some 68,000 distinct CDR3 sequences; 93% were seen once. Sample: CD4+ T cells from PBMCs. Source of these receptors: a human donor with Susac syndrome.

The chain's CDR3 is CSARGTVGPPYGYTF. In DNA form, the CDR3 reads TGCAGTGCTAGAGGGACAGTAGGCCCCCCTTATGGCTACACCTTC. J is TRBJ1-2 and V is TRBV20-1; perhaps TRBD1 as D (6 bases). Trimming took 1 base from V and 5 from J, leaving 17 bases between them. The CDR3 has 15 residues. The V gene's germline CDR1 is DFQATT and CDR2 SNEGSKA (reference sequence).

In this sample, this clonotype turned up a few times. V gene TRBV6-5 combines with J gene TRBJ2-7; D not certain. CDR3 length equals 14 residues. From germline, CDR1 is MNHEY and CDR2 SVGAGI. V was shortened by 2 bases and J by 2 bases, with 10 bases between the two germline ends. The CDR3 DNA follows: TGTGCCAGCAGTTACGAACAGCTCACCTACGAGCAGTACTTC. It encodes CASSYEQLTYEQYF.

V and J are TRBV20-1 and TRBJ2-7; TRBD2 matches 12 bases. The CDR3 spans 16 residues. Germline V CDR1 and CDR2: DFQATT, SNEGSKA (reference sequence). V gave up 3 bases and J gave up 4 bases; unmatched junction bases: 10. CDR3 coding DNA: TGCAGTGCTAGGCCTAGCGGGGGGGCCGGGAGTTACGAGCAGTACTTC. Its translation: CSARPSGGAGSYEQYF.

This chain connects TRBV29-1 to TRBJ2-2, with 10 bases fitting TRBD1. Trimming at V came to 3 bases and at J to 6 bases, leaving 10 bases not matched to a gene. Per the germline V gene, CDR1 is SQVTM and CDR2 is ANQGSEA. This CDR3 is built from 16 residues. The CDR3 nucleotides are TGCAGCGTTGATAACCCCCTGGACAGGGGGGCCGGGGAGCTGTTTTTT. Translation gives CSVDNPLDRGAGELFF.

The chain is built from TRBV20-1 and TRBJ2-2; 7 bases match TRBD1. Germline V gives CDR1 DFQATT, CDR2 SNEGSKA (reference sequence). The V and J ends lost 3 bases and 1 base, in that order; junction bases with no gene match: 5. This CDR3 has 15 amino acids. For the CDR3, the DNA is TGCAGTGCTAGCCCGACAGGGCTGAACACCGGGGAGCTGTTTTTT. This translates into CSASPTGLNTGELFF.

DNA of the CDR3: TGTGCCAGCAGCAATACCAATCCTAGTAACTATGGCTACACCTTC. As protein: CASSNTNPSNYGYTF. J is TRBJ1-2 and V is TRBV7-9; D is unclear. The CDR3 loop spans 15 amino acids. The germline gives CDR1 SEHNR, CDR2 FQNEAQ (reference sequence). V lost 5 bases and J 1 base, leaving 14 bases between the germline ends. Variable domain in full (rest from reference TRBV7-9 and TRBJ1-2): DTGVSQNPRHKITKRGQNVTFRCDPISEHNRLYWYRQTLGQGPEFLTYFQNEAQLEKSRLLSDRFSAERPKGSFSTLEIQRTEQGDSAMYLCASSNTNPSNYGYTFGSGTRLTVV.

The V and J genes are TRBV28 and TRBJ2-1; 9 bases agree with TRBD2. The CDR3 length is 16 residues. The germline V gene has CDR1 MDHEN and CDR2 SYDVKM. The junction had 16 bases not matched to a gene; V was cut back by 7 bases and J by 9 bases. CDR3 nucleotide sequence: TGTGCCAGCACCGGCGGGAGCGGGGGGCCGGGGAGTGAGCAGTTCTTC. It codes for CASTGGSGGPGSEQFF.

The chain has TRBV28 and TRBJ2-5; 9 nucleotides agree with TRBD2. The CDR3 extends over 16 amino acids. Germline V gene lookup returns CDR1 MDHEN and CDR2 SYDVKM. J lost 5 bases, V lost 7 bases, and 14 bases had no gene match. The CDR3 here is CASTTGAGGLRETQYF. The CDR3, as DNA: TGTGCCAGCACCACTGGGGCGGGGGGGCTTCGGGAGACCCAGTACTTC.

The chain is built from TRBV7-9 and TRBJ2-1; TRBD1 agrees at 7 bases. The V segment lost 2 bases and the J segment 9 bases; nucleotides outside the gene matches: 10. Germline CDR1 reads SEHNR; CDR2 reads FQNEAQ (reference sequence). CDR3 length: 15 residues. The CDR3 nucleotides are TGTGCCAGCAGCTTAAGGGACAGAATAAGGAGTGAGCAGTTCTTC. It encodes CASSLRDRIRSEQFF.

The rearrangement joins TRBV19 to TRBJ1-1, with 8 positions matching TRBD1. After removal of 4 bases from V and 0 bases from J, the junction contained 7 bases not matched to a gene. The CDR3 totals 16 residues. CDR1 is LNHDA, CDR2 SQIVND, per germline (reference sequence). CDR3 residues: CASSTSTGDMNTEAFF. As DNA, the CDR3 is TGTGCCAGTAGTACCTCGACAGGGGACATGAACACTGAAGCTTTCTTT.

The CDR3 DNA reads as TGCAGCTCACAGGGGGTTGACACTGAAGCTTTCTTT. Protein: CSSQGVDTEAFF. The chain recombines TRBV29-1 with TRBJ1-1, with 8 positions matching TRBD1. V trimming: 8 bases; J trimming: 3 bases; junction bases outside the gene matches: 5. The CDR3 covers 12 residues. In germline, CDR1 is SQVTM, CDR2 ANQGSEA. The variable domain in full, completed from reference TRBV29-1 and TRBJ1-1, reads SAVISQKPSRDICQRGTSLTIQCQVDSQVTMMFWYRQQPGQSLTLIATANQGSEATYESGFVIDKFPISRPNLTFSTLTVSNMSPEDSSIYLCSSQGVDTEAFFGQGTRLTVV.

The chain recombines TRBV6-2 or TRBV6-3 with TRBJ2-1, with TRBD1 matching over 7 bases. The CDR3 totals 14 residues. The germline gives CDR1 MNHEY, CDR2 SVGEGT. V gave up 7 bases and J gave up 7 bases; unmatched junction bases: 10. CDR3 in DNA: TGTGCCAGCACCCCGACAGGGCGCGGGAATGAGCAGTTCTTC. Protein: CASTPTGRGNEQFF.

The V gene is TRBV14, the J gene TRBJ2-7, with 10 bases lining up with TRBD1. J lost 3 bases, V lost 7 bases, and 12 bases had no gene match. This CDR3 contains 16 residues. The germline V gene has CDR1 SGHDN and CDR2 FVKESK. DNA of the CDR3: TGTGCCAGCAAGCCAGGGCCGGGACAGGGGTACTACGAGCAGTACTTC. It translates to CASKPGPGQGYYEQYF.

CDR3 sequence reads: CASSFTGLPVEPQHF. The DNA of the CDR3 is TGTGCCAGCAGTTTCACAGGGCTCCCGGTGGAGCCCCAGCATTTT. The J gene is TRBJ1-5, the V gene TRBV6-2 or TRBV6-3; weak D call: TRBD1 (6 bases). V was cut by 4 bases and J by 8 bases, with 18 bases left in between. The CDR3 consists of 15 residues. The germline gives CDR1 MNHEY, CDR2 SVGEGT.

The CDR3 is CASSQGQGTMNTEAFF. The DNA of the CDR3 is TGTGCCAGCAGCCAAGGACAGGGTACAATGAACACTGAAGCTTTCTTT. V gene TRBV4-2 combines with J gene TRBJ1-1, with 7 bases lining up with TRBD1. There are 16 residues in the CDR3. CDR1 LGHNA and CDR2 YNFKEQ come from the germline V gene. With V trimmed by 1 base and J by 0 bases, 5 bases remained unmatched.

The genes are TRBV7-6 and TRBJ2-7, with D possibly matching TRBD1 (6 bases). V was shortened by 2 bases and J by 6 bases, with 17 bases between the two germline ends. CDR1 and CDR2 from the germline V gene are SGHVS and FNYEAQ. This CDR3 contains 15 residues. The CDR3 sequence: CASSLNRVEGSEQYF. In DNA form, the CDR3 reads TGTGCCAGCAGCTTAAACAGGGTTGAAGGTAGCGAGCAGTACTTC. The variable domain in full, completed from reference TRBV7-6 and TRBJ2-7, reads GAGVSQSPRYKVTKRGQDVALRCDPISGHVSLYWYRQALGQGPEFLTYFNYEAQQDKSGLPNDRFSAERPEGSISTLTIQRTEQRDSAMYRCASSLNRVEGSEQYFGPGTRLTVT.

This clonotype was observed a handful of times. The chain carries TRBV24-1 and TRBJ2-6; D remains unclear. Trimming took 4 bases from V and 4 from J, leaving 13 bases between them. The germline V gene encodes CDR1 KGHDR and CDR2 SFDVKD. This CDR3 region has 16 residues. DNA for the CDR3: TGTGCCACCAGTGACCGGCCGGGTACGGGGGCCAACGTCCTGACTTTC. It encodes CATSDRPGTGANVLTF.

The gene calls are TRBV24-1 and TRBJ2-1; TRBD1 might be the D (5 bases). CDR1 and CDR2 from the germline V gene are KGHDR and SFDVKD. V lost 3 bases to trimming and J lost 6 bases, with 14 bases between them. The CDR3 spans 15 residues. CDR3 region: CATSDVGVRSNEQFF. DNA for the CDR3: TGTGCCACCAGTGATGTAGGGGTCCGTAGCAATGAGCAGTTCTTC.